This TCR beta chain is drawn from a study of blood T cells in healthy people across ages. The authors ran a second PCR of roughly 6 to 12 cycles using a sample-barcoded 5' primer and a J-beta primer mix. TCRdb recomputed calls from the 5' RACE reads with MiXCR, one row per CDR3 protein. There are 450,000 to 650,000 distinct CDR3 sequences in the sample; 24% occur only once, and roughly 10% lies in the top ten. This clonotype has only a few counts. The length of the CDR3 is 16 residues. J lost 4 bases, V lost 0 bases, and 5 bases had no gene match. Germline CDR1 reads LGHNA; CDR2 reads YNFKEQ. The same sample was also studied in work on T cells of mothers and their children.

The TCR sequence derives from a boy between 10 and 17 years old in good health. The sample consisted of blood. The V and J genes are TRBV4-2 and TRBJ2-1; 8 bases are shared with TRBD1. DNA of the CDR3: TGTGCCAGCAGCCAAGATCCGAGACAGGGGTACAATGAGCAGTTCTTC. Translation: CASSQDPRQGYNEQFF.